This section outlines one TCR beta chain sequence together with its context. Its specificity is not known. Because the CDR3's place on the DNA is in doubt, the DNA is left out and the CDR3 is given as listed by TCRdb. The data derive from a study of CD4 T cells in relation to SARS-CoV-2 and coronaviruses. Before the COVID-19 pandemic, during about 2010-2018, CD4+ T cells were taken from unexposed donors. After about 10 days of culture, CD4+ T cells were isolated. The CDR3 is 15 residues long, counting both termini. Clones were read by immunoSEQ multiplex PCR, and TCRdb kept only the in-frame ones, dropping some. The sample holds approximately 20,000 clones, roughly three quarters seen once.

The sequencing input was CD4+ T cells from PBMCs, cultured in vitro. This sequence originates from a human donor in good health. V and J are TRBV21-1 and TRBJ2-7; the table names TRBD1, a call not compared with the DNA. TRBV21-1 is classified as a pseudogene. The CDR3: CASSKFGQGAYEQYF.